The rows below give T cell receptor beta chains drawn from one sample of a study of blood T cells in healthy people across ages. TCRdb reprocessed the 5' RACE reads with MiXCR, giving one entry per CDR3 protein. The sample records 1.5 million to 1.8 million distinct CDR3 sequences, 35% to 45% being singletons. The sequencing sample was made of blood. The receptor source for this set is a woman aged 18-30 years in good health. The CDR3 runs from the conserved cysteine through the conserved F or W. A D gene is named only where the DNA matches it firmly. Size is omitted from some rows. Given values are once, few, many or a class for expanded clones.

cdr3_length: 12
clone_size: .
d_call: TRBD1
j_call: TRBJ2-4
v_call: TRBV20-1
cdr3_nt: TGCAGTGCTGTCGACAGGGGGGACATTCAGTACTTC
cdr3_aa: CSAVDRGDIQYF

cdr3_length: 15
clone_size: .
d_call: TRBD1
j_call: TRBJ2-2
v_call: TRBV5-6
cdr3_nt: TGTGCCAGCAGCTTTGGGACAGGGCACACCGGGGAGCTGTTTTTT
cdr3_aa: CASSFGTGHTGELFF

cdr3_length: 11
clone_size: .
d_call: TRBD2
j_call: TRBJ2-3
v_call: TRBV7-9
cdr3_nt: TGTGCCAGCAGCTCTAGCGGTTTGCAGTATTTT
cdr3_aa: CASSSSGLQYF

cdr3_length: 16
clone_size: few
d_call: .
j_call: TRBJ1-1
v_call: TRBV4-1
cdr3_nt: TGCGCCAGCAGCCATCCCTTCCCGGCAGGGAACACTGAAGCTTTCTTT
cdr3_aa: CASSHPFPAGNTEAFF

cdr3_length: 15
clone_size: few
d_call: TRBD2
j_call: TRBJ2-1
v_call: TRBV3-1
cdr3_nt: TGTGCCAGCAGCCAAGTTAGCGGGAGTATTAATGAGCAGTTCTTC
cdr3_aa: CASSQVSGSINEQFF

cdr3_length: 13
clone_size: .
d_call: .
j_call: TRBJ1-1
v_call: TRBV20-1
cdr3_nt: TGCAGTGCTAGGAACCCGCAGAACGCTGAAGCTTTCTTT
cdr3_aa: CSARNPQNAEAFF

cdr3_length: 14
clone_size: .
d_call: .
j_call: TRBJ1-3
v_call: TRBV12-3/TRBV12-4
cdr3_nt: TGTGCCAGCAGTTTGACATCAGAAGGAAACACCATATATTTT
cdr3_aa: CASSLTSEGNTIYF

cdr3_length: 15
clone_size: few
d_call: TRBD2
j_call: TRBJ2-3
v_call: TRBV9
cdr3_nt: TGTGCCAGCAGCGTAGACGGGGGGATCACAGATACGCAGTATTTT
cdr3_aa: CASSVDGGITDTQYF

cdr3_length: 14
clone_size: .
d_call: .
j_call: TRBJ1-2
v_call: TRBV4-2
cdr3_nt: TGTGCCAGCAGCCAAGATAAAACAGGGTCTGGCTACACCTTC
cdr3_aa: CASSQDKTGSGYTF

cdr3_length: 15
clone_size: .
d_call: .
j_call: TRBJ2-5
v_call: TRBV5-6
cdr3_nt: TGTGCCAGCAGCTTAAAGGGATGGTACCAAGAGACCCAGTACTTC
cdr3_aa: CASSLKGWYQETQYF

cdr3_length: 12
clone_size: .
d_call: .
j_call: TRBJ2-2
v_call: TRBV29-1
cdr3_nt: TGCAGCGTGGATGGGCAGGGCCGGGAGCTGTTTTTT
cdr3_aa: CSVDGQGRELFF

cdr3_length: 18
clone_size: .
d_call: TRBD2
j_call: TRBJ2-1
v_call: TRBV15
cdr3_nt: TGTGCCACCAGCAGCCCCCTCGTGGCTAGCGGATTCTACAATGAGCAGTTCTTC
cdr3_aa: CATSSPLVASGFYNEQFF

cdr3_length: 12
clone_size: .
d_call: .
j_call: TRBJ1-1
v_call: TRBV5-1
cdr3_nt: TGCGCCAGCAGCTCCCAGGGCAGGGAAGCTTTCTTT
cdr3_aa: CASSSQGREAFF

cdr3_length: 15
clone_size: .
d_call: TRBD2
j_call: TRBJ2-5
v_call: TRBV6-2/TRBV6-3
cdr3_nt: TGTGCCAGCAGGGATAGCGGGAGGGCCCAAAATGAGCAGTACTTC
cdr3_aa: CASRDSGRAQNEQYF

cdr3_length: 16
clone_size: few
d_call: TRBD2
j_call: TRBJ2-3
v_call: TRBV12-3/TRBV12-4
cdr3_nt: TGTGCCAGCAGCCCAGGACTAGCGCGAATCACAGATACGCAGTATTTT
cdr3_aa: CASSPGLARITDTQYF

cdr3_length: 13
clone_size: few
d_call: .
j_call: TRBJ1-2
v_call: TRBV7-9
cdr3_nt: TGTGCCAGCAGCTCAGGACAGACTCGAGGCTACACCTTC
cdr3_aa: CASSSGQTRGYTF

cdr3_length: 13
clone_size: .
d_call: .
j_call: TRBJ2-4
v_call: TRBV12-3/TRBV12-4
cdr3_nt: TGTGCCAGCAGTCTGGGATCGGGGGACATTCAGTACTTC
cdr3_aa: CASSLGSGDIQYF

cdr3_length: 17
clone_size: .
d_call: .
j_call: TRBJ2-2
v_call: TRBV12-3/TRBV12-4
cdr3_nt: TGTGCCAGCAGTTTATGGTGGGTCAGGGAGTTACCGGGGGAGCTGTTTTTT
cdr3_aa: CASSLWWVRELPGELFF

cdr3_length: 13
clone_size: few
d_call: .
j_call: TRBJ2-1
v_call: TRBV27
cdr3_nt: TGTGCCAGCAGTAGCCGGGTCCTCCATGAGCAGTTCTTC
cdr3_aa: CASSSRVLHEQFF

cdr3_length: 16
clone_size: few
d_call: .
j_call: TRBJ2-6
v_call: TRBV9
cdr3_nt: TGTGCCAGCAGTGCGGGGATCGGGTCTGGGGCCAACGTCCTGACTTTC
cdr3_aa: CASSAGIGSGANVLTF

cdr3_length: 15
clone_size: .
d_call: .
j_call: TRBJ2-1
v_call: TRBV9
cdr3_nt: TGTGCCAGCAGCGTAGGGTGGGACCCCTCCGAGACCCAGTTCTTC
cdr3_aa: CASSVGWDPSETQFF

cdr3_length: 14
clone_size: .
d_call: .
j_call: TRBJ2-1
v_call: TRBV6-5
cdr3_nt: TGTGCCAGCAGTTCCCGGGACGGTGACAATGAGCAGTTCTTC
cdr3_aa: CASSSRDGDNEQFF

cdr3_length: 15
clone_size: .
d_call: .
j_call: TRBJ1-4
v_call: TRBV4-3
cdr3_nt: TGCGCCAGCAGCCGAGAAGCGATCGGTCGTGAAAAACTGTTTTTT
cdr3_aa: CASSREAIGREKLFF

cdr3_length: 13
clone_size: few
d_call: .
j_call: TRBJ2-5
v_call: TRBV6-5
cdr3_nt: TGTGCCAGCAGACGAACGTTTGGTGAGACCCAGTACTTC
cdr3_aa: CASRRTFGETQYF

cdr3_length: 16
clone_size: few
d_call: TRBD1
j_call: TRBJ1-3
v_call: TRBV20-1
cdr3_nt: TGCAGTGCTAGAGAAGGGACAGGGGGGTATGGAAACACCATATATTTT
cdr3_aa: CSAREGTGGYGNTIYF

cdr3_length: 14
clone_size: .
d_call: TRBD2
j_call: TRBJ2-3
v_call: TRBV20-1
cdr3_nt: TGCAGTGCTTTTGGGACTAGCGGGAGAGATACGCAGTATTTT
cdr3_aa: CSAFGTSGRDTQYF

cdr3_length: 13
clone_size: .
d_call: .
j_call: TRBJ2-7
v_call: TRBV5-1
cdr3_nt: TGCGCCAGCGGGGTCAGGGACTCCTACGAGCAGTACTTC
cdr3_aa: CASGVRDSYEQYF

cdr3_length: 14
clone_size: few
d_call: .
j_call: TRBJ1-5
v_call: TRBV7-9
cdr3_nt: TGTGCCAGCAGCCCTCTATGGAGCAATCAGCCCCAGCATTTT
cdr3_aa: CASSPLWSNQPQHF

cdr3_length: 13
clone_size: few
d_call: .
j_call: TRBJ1-5
v_call: TRBV20-1
cdr3_nt: TGCAGTGCCCAACGGGGAAACAATCAGCCCCAGCATTTT
cdr3_aa: CSAQRGNNQPQHF

cdr3_length: 15
clone_size: .
d_call: TRBD2
j_call: TRBJ2-1
v_call: TRBV5-4
cdr3_nt: TGTGCCAGCAGCTGGCTAGCGGGGGCCCTTAATGAGCAGTTCTTC
cdr3_aa: CASSWLAGALNEQFF

cdr3_length: 13
clone_size: .
d_call: .
j_call: TRBJ2-7
v_call: TRBV7-2
cdr3_nt: TGTGCCAGCAGCCCCTACCTGACCAATGAGCAGTACTTC
cdr3_aa: CASSPYLTNEQYF

cdr3_length: 15
clone_size: .
d_call: TRBD1
j_call: TRBJ2-7
v_call: TRBV9
cdr3_nt: TGTGCCAGCAGCCCGAAGCGGGACAGGGCAAACGAGCAGTACTTC
cdr3_aa: CASSPKRDRANEQYF

cdr3_length: 14
clone_size: .
d_call: .
j_call: TRBJ2-5
v_call: TRBV15
cdr3_nt: TGTGCCACCAGCAGGGAACTTACCCAAGAGACCCAGTACTTC
cdr3_aa: CATSRELTQETQYF

cdr3_length: 14
clone_size: many
d_call: .
j_call: TRBJ2-5
v_call: TRBV6-5
cdr3_nt: TGTGCCAGCCTCAACCCGGGGGCTCAAGAGACCCAGTACTTC
cdr3_aa: CASLNPGAQETQYF

cdr3_length: 14
clone_size: .
d_call: TRBD2
j_call: TRBJ2-5
v_call: TRBV29-1
cdr3_nt: TGCAGCGTCGAGGTACTAGCGGGAAGGAATGAGCAGTACTTC
cdr3_aa: CSVEVLAGRNEQYF

cdr3_length: 17
clone_size: .
d_call: TRBD1
j_call: TRBJ2-7
v_call: TRBV18
cdr3_nt: TGTGCCAGCTCGCAAAGACGCCGGGACAGGGCCTACAATGAGCAGTACTTC
cdr3_aa: CASSQRRRDRAYNEQYF

cdr3_length: 13
clone_size: few
d_call: .
j_call: TRBJ2-3
v_call: TRBV7-2
cdr3_nt: TGTGCCAGCAGCTCGGAAATCACGGATACGCAGTATTTT
cdr3_aa: CASSSEITDTQYF

cdr3_length: 15
clone_size: few
d_call: TRBD1
j_call: TRBJ2-7
v_call: TRBV10-1
cdr3_nt: TGCGCCAGCAGTGAGTCCGGGACAGGGTCCCACGAGCAGTACTTC
cdr3_aa: CASSESGTGSHEQYF

cdr3_length: 14
clone_size: .
d_call: .
j_call: TRBJ2-5
v_call: TRBV20-1
cdr3_nt: TGCAGTGCTAGAGAGGGGGGCGACGGGGAGACCCAGTACTTC
cdr3_aa: CSAREGGDGETQYF

cdr3_length: 11
clone_size: .
d_call: .
j_call: TRBJ1-1
v_call: TRBV19
cdr3_nt: TGTGCCAGTAACATGGGAACTGAAGCTTTCTTT
cdr3_aa: CASNMGTEAFF

cdr3_length: 12
clone_size: once
d_call: TRBD2
j_call: TRBJ2-5
v_call: TRBV20-1
cdr3_nt: TGCAGTGCTAGAGTCCCCGGGGGGGGTCAGTACTTC
cdr3_aa: CSARVPGGGQYF

cdr3_length: 14
clone_size: once
d_call: .
j_call: TRBJ1-6
v_call: TRBV10-3
cdr3_nt: TGTGCCATCAGTGAGTCGGAAGGCAGCGCACCCCTCCACTTT
cdr3_aa: CAISESEGSAPLHF